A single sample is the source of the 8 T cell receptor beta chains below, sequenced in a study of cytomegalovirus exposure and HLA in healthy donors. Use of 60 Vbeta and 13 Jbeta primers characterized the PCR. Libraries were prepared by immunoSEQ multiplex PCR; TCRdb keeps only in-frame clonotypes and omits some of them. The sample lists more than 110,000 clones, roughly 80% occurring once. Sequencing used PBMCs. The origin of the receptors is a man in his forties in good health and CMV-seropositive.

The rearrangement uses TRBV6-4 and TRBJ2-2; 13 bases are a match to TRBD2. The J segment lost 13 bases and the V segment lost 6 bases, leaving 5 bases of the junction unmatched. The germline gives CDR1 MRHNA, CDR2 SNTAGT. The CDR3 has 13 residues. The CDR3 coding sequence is TGTGCCAGCAGCCGACTAGCGGGGGGCTGGCTGTTTTTT. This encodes CASSRLAGGWLFF.

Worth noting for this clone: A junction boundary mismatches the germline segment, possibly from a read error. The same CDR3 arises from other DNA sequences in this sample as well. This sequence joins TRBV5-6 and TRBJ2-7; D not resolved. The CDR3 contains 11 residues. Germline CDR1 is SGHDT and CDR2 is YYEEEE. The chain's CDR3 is CASSLSSEQYF. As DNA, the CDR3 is TGTGCCAGCAGCTTATCCTCCGAGCAGTACTTC.

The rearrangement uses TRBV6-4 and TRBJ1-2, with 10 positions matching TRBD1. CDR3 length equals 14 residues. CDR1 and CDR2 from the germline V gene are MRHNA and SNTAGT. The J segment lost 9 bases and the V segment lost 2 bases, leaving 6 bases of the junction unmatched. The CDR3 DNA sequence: TGTGCCAGCAGTGACCCCGGGACAGGGGATAGCTACACCTTC. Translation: CASSDPGTGDSYTF.

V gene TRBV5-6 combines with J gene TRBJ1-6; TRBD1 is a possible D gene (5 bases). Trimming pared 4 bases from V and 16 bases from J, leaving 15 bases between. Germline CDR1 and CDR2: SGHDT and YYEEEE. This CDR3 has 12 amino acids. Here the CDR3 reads CASSAGGTVLHF. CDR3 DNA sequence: TGTGCCAGCAGCGCGGGGGGGACGGTTCTCCACTTT. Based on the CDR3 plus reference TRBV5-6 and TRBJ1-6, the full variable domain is DAGVTQSPTHLIKTRGQQVTLRCSPKSGHDTVSWYQQALGQGPQFIFQYYEEEERQRGNFPDRFSGHQFPNYSSELNVNALLLGDSALYLCASSAGGTVLHFGNGTRLTVT.

CDR3 residues: CAINPGQANSGNTIYF. The CDR3 DNA reads as TGTGCCATCAACCCGGGACAGGCTAACTCTGGAAACACCATATATTTT. The chain has TRBV10-3 and TRBJ1-3, with 8 bases that match TRBD1. Germline-derived CDR1 and CDR2 are ENHRY and SYGVKD. This CDR3 has 16 amino acids. V shed 7 bases and J 0 bases; nucleotides not matched to a gene: 8.

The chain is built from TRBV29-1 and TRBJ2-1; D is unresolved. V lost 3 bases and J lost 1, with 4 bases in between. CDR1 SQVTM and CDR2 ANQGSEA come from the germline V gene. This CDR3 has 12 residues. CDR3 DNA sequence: TGCAGCGTTGACCGTTCCTACAATGAGCAGTTCTTC. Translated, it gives CSVDRSYNEQFF.

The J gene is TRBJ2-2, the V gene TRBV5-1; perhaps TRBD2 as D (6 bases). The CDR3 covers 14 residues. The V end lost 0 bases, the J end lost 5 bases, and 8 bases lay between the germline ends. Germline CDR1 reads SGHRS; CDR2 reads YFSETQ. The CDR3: CASSLGGDTGELFF. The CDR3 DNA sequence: TGCGCCAGCAGCTTGGGCGGGGATACCGGGGAGCTGTTTTTT.

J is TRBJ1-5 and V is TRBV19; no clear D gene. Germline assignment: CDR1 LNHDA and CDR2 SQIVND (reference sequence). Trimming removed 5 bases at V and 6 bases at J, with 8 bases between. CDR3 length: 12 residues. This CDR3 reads CASSQEGQPQHF. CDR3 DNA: TGTGCCAGTAGTCAGGAGGGTCAGCCCCAGCATTTT.